What follows describes a single T cell receptor (beta chain). Its specificity is unknown. Measured with immunoSEQ multiplex PCR; TCRdb has only the in-frame clones, and not every one. The top ten hold roughly 1.6% of the sample, which has 95,000 to 100,000 clones, about 79% seen once. The entry originates in a study of OX40 agonist ivuxolimab in advanced cancers. Study-level background: Subjects had a mean age of around 60 years, with a range of about 23 to 90; around 80% were male. Antecedent anti-PD-1, anti-PD-L1 or anti-CTLA-4 therapy was permissible, with roughly 36% having received some.

Broader study findings: Dose levels from 0.1 to 3.0 mg/kg saw CD4+ and CD8+ blood T cells expand clonally by week 6.

The CDR3 is made up of 14 amino acids. Trimming at V came to 1 base and at J to 1 base, leaving 1 base not matched to a gene. Germline assignment: CDR1 SGHTA and CDR2 FQGNSA. The chain links TRBV7-2 to TRBJ2-7; TRBD1 matches 7 bases. This material consisted of CD4+ or CD8+ T cells sorted from blood, taken in a trial of the OX40 agonist ivuxolimab. The sequence came from an adult with an advanced solid tumor such as melanoma, head and neck, liver or kidney cancer. The CDR3 sequence is CASSLGRGSYEQYF. The CDR3 region has the DNA TGTGCCAGCAGCTTAGGCAGGGGGTCCTACGAGCAGTACTTC. The full variable domain, with the rest looked up from reference TRBV7-2 and TRBJ2-7, is GAGVSQSPSNKVTEKGKDVELRCDPISGHTALYWYRQSLGQGLEFLIYFQGNSAPDKSGLPSDRFSAERTGGSVSTLTIQRTQQEDSAVYLCASSLGRGSYEQYFGPGTRLTVT.